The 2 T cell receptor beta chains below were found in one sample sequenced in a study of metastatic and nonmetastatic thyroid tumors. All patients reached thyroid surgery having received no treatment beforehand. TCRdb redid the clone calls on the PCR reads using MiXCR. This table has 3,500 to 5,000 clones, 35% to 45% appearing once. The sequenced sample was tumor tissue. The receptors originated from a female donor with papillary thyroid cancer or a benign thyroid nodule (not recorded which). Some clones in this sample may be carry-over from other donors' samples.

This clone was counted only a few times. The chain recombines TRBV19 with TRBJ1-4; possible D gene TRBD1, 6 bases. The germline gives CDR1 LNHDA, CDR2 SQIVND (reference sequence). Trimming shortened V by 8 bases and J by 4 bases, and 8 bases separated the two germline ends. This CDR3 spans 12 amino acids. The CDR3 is CASRGGNEKLFF. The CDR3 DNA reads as TGTGCCAGTCGAGGGGGTAATGAAAAACTGTTTTTT.

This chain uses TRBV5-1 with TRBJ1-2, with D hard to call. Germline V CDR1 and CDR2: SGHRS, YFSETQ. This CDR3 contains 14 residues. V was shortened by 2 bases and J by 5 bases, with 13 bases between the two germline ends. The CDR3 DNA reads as TGCGCCAGCAGCTTTTATCGACCCTGGTATGGCTACACCTTC. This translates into CASSFYRPWYGYTF.